The 21 T cell receptor beta chains presented below share a single source sample, sequenced in a study of shared clonotypes between healthy human individuals. CD8 cells classed as naive were CD45RO-negative and positively selected for CCR7, excluding terminally differentiated effector memory CD45RA+ cells. Sequencing used immunoSEQ multiplex PCR; TCRdb keeps in-frame clones, though not all of them. The sample lists some 2.1 million clones, just over 90% occurring once. The sample was naive CD8+ T cells from PBMCs. The receptors were sampled from a man aged 18 to 29 in good health. Some clones in this sample may be carry-over from other donors' samples.

J is TRBJ2-1 and V is TRBV19, with 11 bases identical to TRBD2. The CDR3 has 13 amino acids. CDR1 is LNHDA and CDR2 is SQIVND in the germline V gene (reference sequence). The V gene end was trimmed by 10 bases and the J gene end by 6 bases; junction bases not matched to a gene: 5. CDR3 in DNA: TGTGCCACCCGACTAGCGGGAACCAATGAGCAGTTCTTC. Translated: CATRLAGTNEQFF.

This chain uses TRBV28 with TRBJ2-5; D possibly corresponds to TRBD2 (6 bases). The CDR3 loop spans 15 amino acids. Trimming stripped 6 bases from V and 5 bases from J, with 19 bases between. Germline V gives CDR1 MDHEN, CDR2 SYDVKM. CDR3 sequence: CASRAAGRLGETQYF. CDR3 coding DNA: TGTGCCAGCAGGGCTGCAGGGAGGCTAGGGGAGACCCAGTACTTC.

This rearrangement joins TRBV11-2 to TRBJ1-4; D gene ambiguous. V was shortened by 2 bases and J by 4 bases, with 11 bases between the two germline ends. Looked up from germline, CDR1 is SGHAT and CDR2 is FQNNGV. The CDR3 is 15 amino acids. The CDR3 sequence is CASSLSSGSNEKLFF. The CDR3 DNA reads TGTGCCAGCAGCTTAAGTTCAGGAAGTAATGAAAAACTGTTTTTT.

The V call is TRBV7-2, the J call TRBJ2-1; 9 positions match TRBD2. Germline values: CDR1 SGHTA, CDR2 FQGNSA. The J segment lost 0 bases and the V segment lost 5 bases, leaving 5 bases of the junction unmatched. This CDR3 is built from 16 residues. CDR3 sequence: CASSHLSGSSYNEQFF. The CDR3 bases are TGTGCCAGCAGCCACCTTAGCGGGAGCTCCTACAATGAGCAGTTCTTC.

The count of this clone is one. This sequence joins TRBV6-1 and TRBJ1-5, with TRBD1 matching 7 bases. This CDR3 is 15 amino acids long. The germline gives CDR1 MNHNS, CDR2 SASEGT. J gave up 0 bases and V 6 bases, and 5 bases lay outside the gene matches. DNA for the CDR3: TGTGCCAGCAGAGACTGGGACAGTAGCAATCAGCCCCAGCATTTT. Translation gives CASRDWDSSNQPQHF.

V is TRBV29-1 and J is TRBJ2-7; 8 bases line up with TRBD1. Unmatched junction bases numbered 15, after V lost 6 bases and J lost 2 bases. CDR1 SQVTM and CDR2 ANQGSEA come from the germline V gene. The CDR3 runs 16 residues. In DNA form, the CDR3 reads TGCAGCGTGGAAAAGCAGGGGGCCATAACCCCCTACGAGCAGTACTTC. Its protein is CSVEKQGAITPYEQYF.

The chain is built from TRBV6-8 and TRBJ2-7, with D possibly TRBD1 on 5 matching bases. The CDR3 length is 12 residues. The germline V and J ends were trimmed by 10 bases and 8 bases, with 18 bases remaining between them. The germline V gene has CDR1 MNHGY and CDR2 SAAAGT. CDR3 sequence: CATQRWQGQQYF. CDR3 nucleotide sequence: TGTGCCACCCAGCGTTGGCAGGGTCAGCAGTACTTC.

On this clone itself: A single base separates this from a much larger clone, so it may be a read error. Other DNA sequences in this specimen translate into the identical CDR3. The V call is TRBV6-5, the J call TRBJ2-6; D remains ambiguous. The CDR3 is 13 amino acids. Trimming took 4 bases from V and 4 from J, leaving 5 bases between them. Germline loops: CDR1 MNHEY, CDR2 SVGAGI. The CDR3 spells CASSFSGANVLTF. DNA of the CDR3: TGTGCCAGCAGTTTCTCCGGGGCCAACGTCCTGACTTTC.

The gene calls are TRBV7-9 and TRBJ2-2, with TRBD1 as a possible D gene (5 bases). V lost 5 bases to trimming and J lost 9 bases, with 10 bases between them. This CDR3 has 12 amino acids. The germline gives CDR1 SEHNR, CDR2 FQNEAQ (reference sequence). CDR3 sequence (DNA): TGTGCCAGCAGCATAGACAGACGGGAGCTGTTTTTT. Protein product: CASSIDRRELFF.

CDR3 amino acids: CASSLLGASTDTQYF. CDR3 bases: TGTGCCAGCAGCCTGCTTGGAGCGAGCACAGATACGCAGTATTTT. J is TRBJ2-3 and V is TRBV7-2; D unresolved. V was cut by 5 bases and J by 0 bases, with 12 bases left in between. Per the germline V gene, CDR1 is SGHTA and CDR2 is FQGNSA. CDR3 length: 15 amino acids.

V usage is TRBV7-9 and J usage is TRBJ2-7; 8 nucleotides match TRBD2. Trimming removed 6 bases from V and 1 base from J; junction bases left unmatched: 5. In germline, CDR1 is SEHNR, CDR2 FQNEAQ (reference sequence). This CDR3 is built from 14 residues. The CDR3 reads CASSGSGMSYEQYF. The CDR3 DNA follows: TGTGCCAGCAGTGGTAGCGGGATGTCCTACGAGCAGTACTTC.

This chain uses TRBV5-1 with TRBJ2-7; 9 bases are shared with TRBD1. Trimming removed 2 bases from V and 4 bases from J; junction bases left unmatched: 4. In germline, CDR1 is SGHRS, CDR2 YFSETQ. CDR3 length: 14 residues. The CDR3 DNA is TGCGCCAGCAGCTTTACGGGGACAGGGTACGAGCAGTACTTC. Protein: CASSFTGTGYEQYF.

The J gene is TRBJ2-1, the V gene TRBV15; TRBD2 matches 8 bases. J was trimmed by 7 bases and V by 3 bases; bases with no gene match: 11. The CDR3 is 16 amino acids. In germline, CDR1 is LNHNV, CDR2 YYDKDF (reference sequence). Here the CDR3 reads CATSSSTSVLQNEQFF. The CDR3 nucleotides read TGTGCCACCAGCAGTTCGACTAGCGTATTGCAAAATGAGCAGTTCTTC.

The chain is built from TRBV27 and TRBJ2-1; TRBD2 might be the D (5 bases). V lost 0 bases, J lost 8 bases, and 11 bases lay in between. The CDR3 is 14 amino acids. CDR1 and CDR2 (germline): MNHEY, SMNVEV (reference sequence). This CDR3 reads CASSLSTGGDEQFF. The CDR3 nucleotides read TGTGCCAGCAGTTTATCAACTGGAGGCGATGAGCAGTTCTTC.

This chain joins TRBV27 and TRBJ2-7; D unresolved. V was cut by 3 bases and J by 3 bases, with 9 bases left in between. Germline lookup yields CDR1 MNHEY and CDR2 SMNVEV (reference sequence). This CDR3 comprises 13 residues. The CDR3 bases are TGTGCCAGCAGTTTTCAGGATGGCTACGAGCAGTACTTC. Amino acid sequence: CASSFQDGYEQYF.

This sequence joins TRBV27 and TRBJ2-2, with 11 bases fitting TRBD1. V was pared by 4 bases and J by 4 bases, with 5 bases of the junction left unmatched. The CDR3 loop spans 16 amino acids. Germline values: CDR1 MNHEY, CDR2 SMNVEV (reference sequence). CDR3: CASSYPGTGGTGELFF. Written as DNA, the CDR3 is TGTGCCAGCAGTTACCCAGGGACAGGGGGCACCGGGGAGCTGTTTTTT.

J is TRBJ1-2 and V is TRBV11-2; a weak D match, TRBD1 (6 bases). V was trimmed by 5 bases and J by 4 bases, leaving 26 bases between them. Germline lookup yields CDR1 SGHAT and CDR2 FQNNGV. The CDR3 totals 18 residues. The CDR3 sequence: CASSPTPRWGATFYGYTF. In DNA, the CDR3 is TGTGCCAGCAGCCCTACCCCTCGGTGGGGGGCCACCTTCTATGGCTACACCTTC.

The chain recombines TRBV15 with TRBJ2-7; TRBD1 might be the D (5 bases). Trimming removed 1 base from V and 5 bases from J, with 15 bases in between. The CDR3 consists of 15 residues. Per the germline V gene, CDR1 is LNHNV and CDR2 is YYDKDF (reference sequence). The CDR3 loop is CATSRAADKVHEQYF. CDR3 in DNA: TGTGCCACCAGCAGAGCGGCGGACAAGGTCCACGAGCAGTACTTC.

This chain joins TRBV5-6 and TRBJ1-5, with 7 bases fitting TRBD1. The CDR3 covers 16 residues. The V and J ends lost 0 bases and 2 bases, in that order; junction bases with no gene match: 5. In germline, CDR1 is SGHDT, CDR2 YYEEEE. CDR3: CASSLAAGTGNQPQHF. CDR3 sequence (DNA): TGTGCCAGCAGCTTGGCAGCCGGGACAGGCAATCAGCCCCAGCATTTT.

In this sample, this clone turned up once. This chain links TRBV4-3 with TRBJ2-7; D gene ambiguous. Looked up from germline, CDR1 is LGHNA and CDR2 is YSLEER. The CDR3 runs to 15 residues. Trimming stripped 0 bases from V and 2 bases from J, with 11 bases between. CDR3 DNA: TGCGCCAGCAGCCAAGATACGTCTGAGGCCTACGAGCAGTACTTC. This codes for CASSQDTSEAYEQYF.

This clone was observed a single time. The chain uses TRBV7-9 and TRBJ2-7; tentatively, D is TRBD2 (6 bases). Trimming shortened V by 5 bases and J by 2 bases, and 22 bases separated the two germline ends. The germline gives CDR1 SEHNR, CDR2 FQNEAQ (reference sequence). The length of the CDR3 is 17 residues. The CDR3 region is CASSETHPSGGTYEQYF. As DNA, the CDR3 is TGTGCCAGCAGCGAAACCCATCCATCCGGGGGAACCTACGAGCAGTACTTC.